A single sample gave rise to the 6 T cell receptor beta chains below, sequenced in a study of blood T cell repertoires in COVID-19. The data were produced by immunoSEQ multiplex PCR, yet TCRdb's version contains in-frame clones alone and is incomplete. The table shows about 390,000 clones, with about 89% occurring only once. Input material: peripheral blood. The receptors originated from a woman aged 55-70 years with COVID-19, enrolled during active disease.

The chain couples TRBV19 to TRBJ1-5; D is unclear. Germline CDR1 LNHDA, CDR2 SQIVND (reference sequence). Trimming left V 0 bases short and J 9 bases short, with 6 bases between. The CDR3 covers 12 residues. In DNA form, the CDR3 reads TGTGCCAGTAGTATAGATCTAGGGCCCCAGCATTTT. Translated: CASSIDLGPQHF.

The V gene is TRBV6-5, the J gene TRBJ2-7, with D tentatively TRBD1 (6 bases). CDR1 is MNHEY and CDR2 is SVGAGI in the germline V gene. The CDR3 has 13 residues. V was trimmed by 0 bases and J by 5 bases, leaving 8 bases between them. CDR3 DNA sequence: TGTGCCAGCAGTTACTCCCAGGGGAACGAGCAGTACTTC. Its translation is CASSYSQGNEQYF.

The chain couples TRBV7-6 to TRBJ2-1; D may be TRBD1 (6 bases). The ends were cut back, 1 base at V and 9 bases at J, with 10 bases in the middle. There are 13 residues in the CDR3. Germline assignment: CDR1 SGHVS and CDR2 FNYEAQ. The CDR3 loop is CASSLVRGSEQFF. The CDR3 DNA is TGTGCCAGCAGCTTAGTTAGGGGGAGTGAGCAGTTCTTC.

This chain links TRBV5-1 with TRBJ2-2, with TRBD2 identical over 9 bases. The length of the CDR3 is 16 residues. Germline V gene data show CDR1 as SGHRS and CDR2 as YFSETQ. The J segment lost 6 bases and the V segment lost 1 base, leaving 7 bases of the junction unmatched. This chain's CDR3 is CASSLQAGGAAGELFF. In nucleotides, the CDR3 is TGCGCCAGCAGCTTGCAAGCGGGGGGAGCTGCCGGGGAGCTGTTTTTT.

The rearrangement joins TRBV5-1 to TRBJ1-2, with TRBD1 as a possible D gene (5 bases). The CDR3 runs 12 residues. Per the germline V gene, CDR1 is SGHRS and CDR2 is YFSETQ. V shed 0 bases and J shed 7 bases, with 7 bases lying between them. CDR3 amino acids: CASSLGGGGYTF. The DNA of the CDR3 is TGCGCCAGCAGCTTGGGGGGCGGTGGCTACACCTTC.

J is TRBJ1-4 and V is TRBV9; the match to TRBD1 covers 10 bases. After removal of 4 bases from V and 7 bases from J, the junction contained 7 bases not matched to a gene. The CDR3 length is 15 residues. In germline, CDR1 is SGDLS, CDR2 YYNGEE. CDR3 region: CASSPSRDRGEKLFF. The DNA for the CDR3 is TGTGCCAGCAGCCCGAGCCGGGACAGGGGTGAAAAACTGTTTTTT.